This T cell receptor beta chain was observed in a study of shared clonotypes between healthy human individuals. Points from the study as a whole: In general, naive subsets displayed greater estimated richness than memory subsets did.

All of the donors resided in Nashville, Tennessee, and each was a Caucasian adult. As regards this clone: Antigen: not known. The sample contains more than one DNA sequence encoding this CDR3.

Every subset had its genomic DNA shared out evenly among several immunoSEQ plates. In the original workflow: With immunoSEQ giving junction-only sequences and no quality scores, filtering differed. The protocol was immunoSEQ multiplex PCR, while the TCRdb copy is restricted to in-frame clones and leaves out a portion. That table gives V, J and clone size, and the DNA gave D and trimming. Here the sample spans about 2.4 million clones, more than 80% being singletons. Germline assignment: CDR1 SNHLY and CDR2 FYNNEI. The CDR3 consists of 15 residues. Trimming at V came to 6 bases and at J to 0 bases, leaving 6 bases not matched to a gene.

Sequences were obtained from naive CD4+ T cells sorted from blood. Subset defined: CD45RA+ positively selected. The chain carries TRBV2 and TRBJ2-3; 7 positions agree with TRBD1. This clonotype was obtained from a man between 18 and 29 years old in good health. For the CDR3, the DNA is TGTGCCAGCAGCCTTGGGACAGTTAGCACAGATACGCAGTATTTT. The encoded protein is CASSLGTVSTDTQYF.